Below are 27 T cell receptor beta chains sequenced from a single sample in a study of CD8 T cells in ankylosing spondylitis. TCRdb called the 5' RACE reads again in MiXCR, with one record for every CDR3 protein. The sample lists almost 250,000 distinct CDR3 sequences, roughly 32% occurring once. Sequencing was done on a sample of blood, either unsorted or a sorted T cell fraction (not recorded which). These receptors came from a male donor with ankylosing spondylitis or in good health (not recorded which).

This clonotype was found a few times. This chain uses TRBV20-1 with TRBJ2-7; TRBD1 or TRBD2 may be the D gene (6 bases each). V shed 3 bases and J shed 3 bases, with 9 bases lying between them. The length of the CDR3 is 12 residues. Germline V lookup: CDR1 DFQATT, CDR2 SNEGSKA (reference sequence). In DNA, the CDR3 is TGCAGTGCTAGGAGGGGGGACTACGAGCAGTACTTC. It yields the protein CSARRGDYEQYF.

V usage is TRBV12-3 or TRBV12-4 and J usage is TRBJ2-5, with D tentatively TRBD2 (7 bases). The CDR3 has 17 residues. Between the trimmed V and J ends, which lost 3 bases and 5 bases, there was a span of 22 bases. In DNA, the CDR3 is TGTGCCAGCAGTTTGAGATTTCTTGGGGGGGGCGTGGAGACCCAGTACTTC. Translating gives CASSLRFLGGGVETQYF.

This clonotype was observed a handful of times. The CDR3 region has the DNA TGTGCCATCAATACGGGCACAGATACGCAGTATTTT. It codes for CAINTGTDTQYF. This chain links TRBV10-3 with TRBJ2-3; D gene ambiguous. The V gene lost 7 bases and the J gene lost 1 base, with 6 bases spanning the gap. Germline CDR1 is ENHRY and CDR2 is SYGVKD. The CDR3 is 12 residues long.

This clonotype occurred many times. V usage is TRBV20-1 and J usage is TRBJ2-7; D not certain. This CDR3 spans 14 amino acids. Germline V gene data show CDR1 as DFQATT and CDR2 as SNEGSKA (reference sequence). Trimming removed 0 bases at V and 0 bases at J, with 9 bases between. In nucleotides, the CDR3 is TGCAGTGCTAGAGAGTACGAGGCCTCCTACGAGCAGTACTTC. Encoded protein: CSAREYEASYEQYF.

This clonotype occurred once. The chain combines TRBV20-1 with TRBJ2-1; either TRBD1 or TRBD2 may supply D (6 bases each). The ends were cut back, 0 bases at V and 5 bases at J, with 29 bases in the middle. Germline V CDR1 and CDR2: DFQATT, SNEGSKA (reference sequence). The CDR3 has 20 residues. CDR3 amino acids: CSAREGPGAKVVNMNNEQFF. CDR3 nucleotide sequence: TGCAGTGCTAGAGAGGGCCCGGGGGCCAAGGTGGTCAATATGAACAATGAGCAGTTCTTC.

The gene calls are TRBV20-1 and TRBJ2-5, with D possibly being TRBD1 or TRBD2 (6 bases each). The CDR3 runs 15 residues. Trimming removed 1 base at V and 3 bases at J, with 15 bases between. Germline CDR1 is DFQATT and CDR2 is SNEGSKA (reference sequence). The DNA for the CDR3 is TGCAGTGCTAGAGTGGTGGCCGGGGGCGAAGAGACCCAGTACTTC. It yields the protein CSARVVAGGEETQYF.

This clonotype was counted only a few times. V gene TRBV12-3 or TRBV12-4 combines with J gene TRBJ2-2; D possibly matches TRBD1 or TRBD2 (5 bases each). This CDR3 is 16 amino acids long. Trimming took off 6 bases at V and 0 bases at J, with 14 bases between the two ends. CDR3 in amino acids: CASSRGRNANTGELFF. The DNA for the CDR3 is TGTGCCAGCAGCCGGGGACGGAACGCGAACACCGGGGAGCTGTTTTTT.

V gene TRBV12-3 or TRBV12-4 combines with J gene TRBJ2-3; 8 bases are shared with TRBD1. The length of the CDR3 is 15 residues. V lost 6 bases to trimming and J lost 6 bases; unmatched junction nucleotides: 11. The CDR3 reads CASSLTGVTSDTQYF. CDR3 DNA sequence: TGTGCCAGCAGCCTGACAGGGGTCACTTCGGATACGCAGTATTTT.

The sample holds one count of this clonotype. The chain carries TRBV5-1 and TRBJ2-2, with 8 positions matching TRBD1. After removal of 4 bases from V and 5 bases from J, the junction contained 10 bases not matched to a gene. The CDR3 sequence is 16 residues long. The germline V gene encodes CDR1 SGHRS and CDR2 YFSETQ. CDR3 bases: TGCGCCAGCAGCGCAGGACAGGGACTTGGGACCGGGGAGCTGTTTTTT. It translates to CASSAGQGLGTGELFF.

This sequence joins TRBV12-3 or TRBV12-4 and TRBJ2-3; D remains ambiguous. The CDR3 is made up of 14 amino acids. V was pared by 6 bases and J by 3 bases, with 13 bases between. CDR3 bases: TGTGCCAGCAGCATATTTCCGCAGACAGATACGCAGTATTTT. Translation gives CASSIFPQTDTQYF.

The chain recombines TRBV12-3 or TRBV12-4 with TRBJ1-1; 7 bases align to TRBD1. CDR3 length: 13 residues. J gave up 5 bases and V 11 bases, and 11 bases lay outside the gene matches. CDR3 DNA: TGTGCCTCTGGGGCAGGGGGGGGTACTGAAGCTTTCTTT. It encodes CASGAGGGTEAFF.

The chain has TRBV7-9 and TRBJ1-1; the D gene is possibly TRBD1 (5 bases). This CDR3 spans 15 amino acids. The germline V gene encodes CDR1 SEHNR and CDR2 FQNEAQ (reference sequence). V was trimmed by 1 base and J by 1 base, leaving 10 bases between them. CDR3 coding DNA: TGTGCCAGCAGCTTAGGTCTGGGACCGAACACTGAAGCTTTCTTT. Amino acid sequence: CASSLGLGPNTEAFF.

This clonotype turned up a few times. J is TRBJ2-2 and V is TRBV4-1; D gene unclear. From germline, CDR1 is MGHRA and CDR2 YSYEKL. The CDR3 runs 14 residues. The V and J ends lost 1 base and 3 bases respectively, with 6 bases between them. CDR3: CASSQGLDTGELFF. The CDR3 DNA sequence: TGCGCCAGCAGCCAAGGTCTTGACACCGGGGAGCTGTTTTTT.

The chain couples TRBV7-8 to TRBJ2-7; D not resolved. CDR3 length equals 12 residues. V lost 1 base and J lost 7, with 8 bases in between. The germline V gene has CDR1 SGHVS and CDR2 FQNEAQ. As DNA, the CDR3 is TGTGCCAGCAGCTTAGTGACCCGGGAGCAGTACTTC. Translated, it gives CASSLVTREQYF.

The rearrangement links TRBV9 to TRBJ2-3, with D possibly being TRBD1 or TRBD2 (6 bases each). V was shortened by 0 bases and J by 4 bases, with 15 bases between the two germline ends. The CDR3 consists of 16 residues. Germline assignment: CDR1 SGDLS and CDR2 YYNGEE. CDR3 DNA: TGTGCCAGCAGCGTAGATGGAGGAGGGGGATCAGATACGCAGTATTTT. This encodes CASSVDGGGGSDTQYF.

The chain has TRBV28 and TRBJ2-1, with 10 bases lining up with TRBD2. There are 17 residues in the CDR3. From germline, CDR1 is MDHEN and CDR2 SYDVKM. The J segment lost 5 bases and the V segment lost 2 bases, leaving 9 bases of the junction unmatched. The CDR3 DNA is TGTGCCAGCAGTTTAGGTCCTAGCGGGGGAGAACACAATGAGCAGTTCTTC. It codes for CASSLGPSGGEHNEQFF.

The CDR3 DNA sequence: TGCAGTGCTAAAGGGACTAGCGGGGGGTACGAGCAGTACTTC. Translation gives CSAKGTSGGYEQYF. The chain combines TRBV20-1 with TRBJ2-7; 15 bases line up with TRBD2. CDR1 DFQATT and CDR2 SNEGSKA come from the germline V gene (reference sequence). The CDR3 runs 14 residues. The ends lost 4 bases at V and 4 bases at J; junction bases unmatched: 2.

This clonotype was counted only a few times. The chain employs TRBV12-3 or TRBV12-4 and TRBJ2-7; either TRBD1 or TRBD2 may supply D (7 bases each). The germline V and J ends were trimmed by 5 bases and 5 bases, with 13 bases remaining between them. The CDR3 has 13 residues. The DNA of the CDR3 is TGTGCCAGCAGTGTCAGGGGGGGAAACGAGCAGTACTTC. Translating it yields CASSVRGGNEQYF.

The V gene is TRBV10-3, the J gene TRBJ2-7; a weak D match, TRBD1 (5 bases). The CDR3 loop spans 13 amino acids. V was shortened by 2 bases and J by 3 bases, with 8 bases between the two germline ends. Germline V gene sequence: CDR1 ENHRY, CDR2 SYGVKD. CDR3 DNA sequence: TGTGCCATCAGTGAGCCGGACATCTACGAGCAGTACTTC. Residues: CAISEPDIYEQYF.

J is TRBJ2-7 and V is TRBV11-2, with a weak D call TRBD1 (5 bases). The germline V gene encodes CDR1 SGHAT and CDR2 FQNNGV. The V end was cut by 6 bases, the J end by 3 bases, with 15 bases between. This CDR3 region has 14 residues. CDR3 amino acids: CASSTNTGSYEQYF. The CDR3, as DNA: TGTGCCAGCAGTACTAATACAGGCAGCTACGAGCAGTACTTC.

This sequence joins TRBV10-3 and TRBJ1-3, with no clear D. Germline V CDR1 and CDR2: ENHRY, SYGVKD. CDR3 length: 15 amino acids. V gave up 2 bases and J gave up 0 bases, with 8 bases separating them. CDR3 sequence reads: CAISEVGNSGNTIYF. CDR3 DNA: TGTGCCATCAGTGAGGTCGGGAACTCTGGAAACACCATATATTTT.

This clonotype was picked up a small number of times. This sequence joins TRBV20-1 and TRBJ1-5; 9 bases line up with TRBD1. Germline V gives CDR1 DFQATT, CDR2 SNEGSKA (reference sequence). Unmatched junction bases numbered 5, after V lost 3 bases and J lost 2 bases. This CDR3 contains 15 residues. CDR3 loop: CSARLQGAGNQPQHF. CDR3 in DNA: TGCAGTGCTAGGCTACAGGGGGCTGGCAATCAGCCCCAGCATTTT.

This clonotype was detected ten times or more. The gene calls are TRBV20-1 and TRBJ2-1, with D tentatively TRBD1 (6 bases). The CDR3 length is 10 residues. From germline, CDR1 is DFQATT and CDR2 SNEGSKA (reference sequence). The CDR3 reads CRVDGTEQFF. CDR3 nucleotide sequence: TGCAGGGTAGACGGGACAGAGCAGTTCTTC.

This clonotype was counted between two and nine times. A read error may produce the germline difference seen at one junction end. The genes are TRBV6-5 and TRBJ2-7; a weak D match, TRBD1 (7 bases). Per the germline V gene, CDR1 is MNHEY and CDR2 is SVGAGI. The CDR3 loop spans 16 amino acids. The CDR3 DNA reads TGTGCCAGCAGTTCCCGGGGGACAGTGAACCGCTACCAGCAGTACTTC. It translates to CASSSRGTVNRYQQYF.

Worth noting for this clonotype: A read error may account for a junction end that differs from germline. This chain uses TRBV9 with TRBJ2-3; 8 nucleotides agree with TRBD2. The CDR3 extends over 15 amino acids. Germline V CDR1 and CDR2: SGDLS, YYNGEE. The CDR3 sequence: CASSVGSGGTDTQYF. The CDR3, as DNA: TGTGCCAGCAGCGTTGGAAGCGGGGGCACAGACACGCAGTATTTT.

This clonotype was recorded many times. The chain recombines TRBV20-1 with TRBJ2-7; D not certain. The length of the CDR3 is 13 residues. V shed 3 bases and J shed 2 bases, with 11 bases lying between them. Germline-derived CDR1 and CDR2 are DFQATT and SNEGSKA (reference sequence). DNA of the CDR3: TGCAGTGCTAGGCCGGGCTCGACCTACGAGCAGTACTTC. This sequence encodes CSARPGSTYEQYF.

The chain recombines TRBV4-1 with TRBJ2-2; 9 nucleotides agree with TRBD1. After removal of 2 bases from V and 15 bases from J, the junction contained 4 bases not matched to a gene. Germline values: CDR1 MGHRA, CDR2 YSYEKL. The CDR3 runs to 12 residues. The CDR3 loop reads CASSQPGQGLFF. The CDR3 DNA follows: TGCGCCAGCAGCCAACCGGGACAGGGATTGTTTTTT.